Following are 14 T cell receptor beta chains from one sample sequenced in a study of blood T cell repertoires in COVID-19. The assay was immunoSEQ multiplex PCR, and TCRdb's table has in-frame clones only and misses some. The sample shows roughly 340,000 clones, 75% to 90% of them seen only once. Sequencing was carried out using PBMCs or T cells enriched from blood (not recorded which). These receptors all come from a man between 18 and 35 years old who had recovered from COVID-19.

The CDR3 reads CASSFKFTTSSYNSPLHF. Here the CDR3 DNA reads TGTGCCAGCAGTTTTAAATTTACGACTAGCTCCTATAATTCACCCCTCCACTTT. The rearrangement joins TRBV5-5 to TRBJ1-6; the D is unclear. Trimming took 5 bases from V and 0 from J, leaving 18 bases between them. This CDR3 comprises 18 residues. The germline V gene has CDR1 SGHKS and CDR2 YYEKEE (reference sequence).

In DNA form, the CDR3 reads TGTGCCAGCAGCTTATCCTCGGGCTATGGCTACACCTTC. Translation gives CASSLSSGYGYTF. The chain is built from TRBV7-8 and TRBJ1-2; no firm D call. The V gene lost 2 bases and the J gene lost 4 bases, with 8 bases spanning the gap. Germline V gene data show CDR1 as SGHVS and CDR2 as FQNEAQ. This CDR3 spans 13 amino acids.

DNA for the CDR3: TGTGCCAGCACCCCTGGGGGCCTCAATTCACCCCTCCACTTT. This gives the protein CASTPGGLNSPLHF. The rearrangement links TRBV25-1 to TRBJ1-6; tentatively, D is TRBD1 (6 bases). CDR1 MGHDK and CDR2 SYGVNS come from the germline V gene. The CDR3 contains 14 residues. The V end was cut by 7 bases, the J end by 7 bases, with 14 bases between.

The CDR3 reads CASSQEPGQGRYGYTF. CDR3 sequence (DNA): TGTGCCAGCAGCCAAGAGCCGGGACAGGGACGTTATGGCTACACCTTC. The rearrangement uses TRBV4-2 and TRBJ1-2, with TRBD1 identical over 9 bases. J lost 5 bases, V lost 0 bases, and 7 bases had no gene match. Germline assignment: CDR1 LGHNA and CDR2 YNFKEQ. The CDR3 is 16 residues long.

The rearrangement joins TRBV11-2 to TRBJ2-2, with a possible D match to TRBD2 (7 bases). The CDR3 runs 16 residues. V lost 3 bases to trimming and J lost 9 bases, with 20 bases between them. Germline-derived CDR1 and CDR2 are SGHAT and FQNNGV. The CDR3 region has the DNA TGTGCCAGCAGCTTCCTGGCGGCGGGGGCGAATCGGGAGCTGTTTTTT. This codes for CASSFLAAGANRELFF.

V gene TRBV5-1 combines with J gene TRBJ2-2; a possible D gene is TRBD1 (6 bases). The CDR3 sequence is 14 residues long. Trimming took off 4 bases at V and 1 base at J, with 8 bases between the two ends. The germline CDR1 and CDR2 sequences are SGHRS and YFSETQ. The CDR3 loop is CASSKDRNTGELFF. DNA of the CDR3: TGCGCCAGCAGCAAGGACAGGAACACCGGGGAGCTGTTTTTT.

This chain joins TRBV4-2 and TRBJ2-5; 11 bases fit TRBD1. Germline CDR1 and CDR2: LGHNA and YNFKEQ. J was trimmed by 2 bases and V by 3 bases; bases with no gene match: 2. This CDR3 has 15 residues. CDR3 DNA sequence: TGTGCCAGCAGCCAGGGACAGGGGGTTCAAGAGACCCAGTACTTC. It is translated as CASSQGQGVQETQYF.

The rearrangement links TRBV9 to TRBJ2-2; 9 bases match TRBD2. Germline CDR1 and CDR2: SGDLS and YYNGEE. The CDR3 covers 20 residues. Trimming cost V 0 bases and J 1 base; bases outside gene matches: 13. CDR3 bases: TGTGCCAGCAGCGTAGCGGGGCGGGAGGGCCGCTCGGGGAACACCGGGGAGCTGTTTTTT. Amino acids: CASSVAGREGRSGNTGELFF. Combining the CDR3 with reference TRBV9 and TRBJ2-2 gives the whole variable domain DSGVTQTPKHLITATGQRVTLRCSPRSGDLSVYWYQQSLDQGLQFLIQYYNGEERAKGNILERFSAQQFPDLHSELNLSSLELGDSALYFCASSVAGREGRSGNTGELFFGEGSRLTVL.

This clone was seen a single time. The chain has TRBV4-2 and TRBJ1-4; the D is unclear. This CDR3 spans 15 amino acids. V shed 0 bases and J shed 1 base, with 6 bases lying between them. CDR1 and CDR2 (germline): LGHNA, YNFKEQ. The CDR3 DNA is TGTGCCAGCAGCCAAGATCCCGGAACTAATGAAAAACTGTTTTTT. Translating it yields CASSQDPGTNEKLFF.

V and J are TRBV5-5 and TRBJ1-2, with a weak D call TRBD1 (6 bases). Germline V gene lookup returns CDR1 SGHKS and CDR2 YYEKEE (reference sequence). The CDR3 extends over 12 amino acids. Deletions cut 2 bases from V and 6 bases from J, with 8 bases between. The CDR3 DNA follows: TGTGCCAGCAGCTTAGCAGGGGATGGCTACACCTTC. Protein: CASSLAGDGYTF.

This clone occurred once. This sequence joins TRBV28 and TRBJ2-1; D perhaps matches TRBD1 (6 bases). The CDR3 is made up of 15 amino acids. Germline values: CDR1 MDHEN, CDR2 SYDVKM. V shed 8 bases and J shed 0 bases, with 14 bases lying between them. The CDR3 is CASLRGQSSYNEQFF. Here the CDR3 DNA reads TGTGCCAGCCTTAGGGGACAAAGCTCCTACAATGAGCAGTTCTTC.

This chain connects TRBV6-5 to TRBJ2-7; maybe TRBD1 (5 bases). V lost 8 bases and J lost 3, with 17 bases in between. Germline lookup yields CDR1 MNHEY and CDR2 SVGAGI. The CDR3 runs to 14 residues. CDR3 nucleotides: TGTGCCAGCGGAGCAGGGCTCTTCCTCTACGAGCAGTACTTC. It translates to CASGAGLFLYEQYF.

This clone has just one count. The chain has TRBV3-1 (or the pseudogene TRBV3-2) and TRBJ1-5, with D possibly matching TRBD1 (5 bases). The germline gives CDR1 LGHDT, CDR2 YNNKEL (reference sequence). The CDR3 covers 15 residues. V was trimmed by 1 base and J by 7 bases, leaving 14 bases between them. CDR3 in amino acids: CASSQGSGMNQPQHF. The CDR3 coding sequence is TGTGCCAGCAGCCAAGGATCAGGGATGAACCAGCCCCAGCATTTT.

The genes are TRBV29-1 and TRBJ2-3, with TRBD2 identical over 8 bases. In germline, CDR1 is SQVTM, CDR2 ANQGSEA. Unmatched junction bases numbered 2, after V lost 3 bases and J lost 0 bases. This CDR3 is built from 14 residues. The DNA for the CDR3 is TGCAGCGTTGATAGCGGGACCAGCACAGATACGCAGTATTTT. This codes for CSVDSGTSTDTQYF.